This T cell receptor (beta chain) was documented in a study of CD8+ T cells in alopecia areata. Looking at the study overall: The share of scalp area affected provided the severity score for treated patients.

Extracted RNA was reverse transcribed, and the resulting cDNA served as sequencing template. Libraries were prepared by immunoSEQ multiplex PCR; TCRdb keeps only in-frame clonotypes and omits some of them. Of some 98,000 clones in the sample, roughly 64% were seen once. Trimming removed 1 base at V and 4 bases at J, with 11 bases between. The CDR3 has 15 residues. In germline, CDR1 is SGHTA, CDR2 FQGNSA. This clone was counted only a few times. Its antigen is unidentified. Treatment denoted: oral pan-JAK inhibitor, 5-10 mg twice daily. The study, taken as a whole, reports: Researchers report lesional scalp, most notably alopecia totalis/universalis, outstripped normal scalp in clonality. Scalp sample data also include resident alphabeta T cells from normal skin.

The rearrangement links TRBV7-2 to TRBJ1-5; unclear D gene. This TCR was recovered from a human donor with alopecia areata. The sequences come from CD8+ T cells sorted from blood, collected at week 4, from a patient treated with tofacitinib. In DNA, the CDR3 is TGTGCCAGCAGCTTAGTCATTCAGTCAAATCAGCCCCAGCATTTT. This encodes CASSLVIQSNQPQHF.